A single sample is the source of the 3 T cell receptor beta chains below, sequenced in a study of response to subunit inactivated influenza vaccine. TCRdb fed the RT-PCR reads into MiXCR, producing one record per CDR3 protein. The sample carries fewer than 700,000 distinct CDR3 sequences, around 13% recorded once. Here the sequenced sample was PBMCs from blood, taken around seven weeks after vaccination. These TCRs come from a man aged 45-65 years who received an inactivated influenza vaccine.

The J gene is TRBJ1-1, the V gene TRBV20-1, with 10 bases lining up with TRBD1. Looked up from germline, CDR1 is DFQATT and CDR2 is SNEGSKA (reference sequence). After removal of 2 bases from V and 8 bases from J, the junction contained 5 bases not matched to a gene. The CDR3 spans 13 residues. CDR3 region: CSARRTGGLEAFF. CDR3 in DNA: TGCAGTGCTAGAAGGACAGGGGGGTTAGAAGCTTTCTTT.

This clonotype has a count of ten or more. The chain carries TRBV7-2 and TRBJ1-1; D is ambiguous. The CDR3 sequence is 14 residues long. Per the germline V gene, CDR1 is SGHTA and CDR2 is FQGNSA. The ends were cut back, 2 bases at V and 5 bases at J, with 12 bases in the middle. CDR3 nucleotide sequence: TGTGCCAGCAGCTTAAATACGGGGAGAACTGAAGCTTTCTTT. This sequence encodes CASSLNTGRTEAFF.

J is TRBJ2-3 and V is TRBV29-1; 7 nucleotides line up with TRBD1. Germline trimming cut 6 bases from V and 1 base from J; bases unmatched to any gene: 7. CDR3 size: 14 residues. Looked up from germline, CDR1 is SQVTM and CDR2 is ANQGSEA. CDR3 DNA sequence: TGCAGCGTCGACAGGGCCGCCGGCACAGATACGCAGTATTTT. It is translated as CSVDRAAGTDTQYF.